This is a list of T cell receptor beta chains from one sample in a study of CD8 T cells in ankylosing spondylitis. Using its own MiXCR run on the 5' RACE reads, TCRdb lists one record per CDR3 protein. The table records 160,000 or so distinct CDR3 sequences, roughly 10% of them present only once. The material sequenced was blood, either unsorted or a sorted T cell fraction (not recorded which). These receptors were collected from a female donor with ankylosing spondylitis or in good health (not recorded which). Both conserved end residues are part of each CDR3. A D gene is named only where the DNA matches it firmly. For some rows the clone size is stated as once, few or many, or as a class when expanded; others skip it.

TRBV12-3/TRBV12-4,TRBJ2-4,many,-,CASSPDGSESKNIQYF,TGTGCCAGCAGTCCCGACGGTTCGGAGTCCAAAAACATTCAGTACTTC
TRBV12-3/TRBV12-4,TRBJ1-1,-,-,CASSQGIVRNTEAFF,TGTGCCAGCAGCCAGGGAATCGTACGGAACACTGAAGCTTTCTTT
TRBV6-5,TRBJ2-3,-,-,CASSYSWRDTQYF,TGTGCCAGCAGTTACTCGTGGAGGGATACGCAGTATTTT
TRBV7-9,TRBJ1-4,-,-,CASSLALGEKLFF,TGTGCCAGCAGCTTAGCGCTGGGGGAAAAACTGTTTTTT
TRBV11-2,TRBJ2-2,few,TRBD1,CASSLGTGGTGELFF,TGTGCCAGCAGCTTAGGAACAGGGGGCACCGGGGAGCTGTTTTTT
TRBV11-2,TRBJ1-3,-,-,CASTGFLENGNTIYF,TGTGCTTCTACAGGGTTCTTGGAAAATGGAAACACCATATATTTT
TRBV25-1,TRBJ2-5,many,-,CASSVEELETQYF,TGTGCCAGCAGTGTGGAGGAATTAGAGACCCAGTACTTC
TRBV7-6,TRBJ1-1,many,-,CASSPPTVAGLGNTEAFF,TGTGCCAGCAGCCCCCCCACGGTGGCAGGGCTGGGGAACACTGAAGCTTTCTTT
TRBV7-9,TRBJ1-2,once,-,CASSLLPGPSNYGYTF,TGTGCCAGCAGCCTCCTGCCAGGGCCCTCTAACTATGGCTACACCTTC
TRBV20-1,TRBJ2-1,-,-,CSARAPLKYNEQFF,TGCAGTGCTAGAGCCCCCCTGAAGTACAATGAGCAGTTCTTC
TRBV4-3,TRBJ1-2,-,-,CASSPRLQSSRYGYTF,TGCGCCAGCAGCCCGAGGCTTCAGTCGTCACGCTATGGCTACACCTTC
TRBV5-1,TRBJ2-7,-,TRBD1,CASRQGTYEQYF,TGCGCCAGCAGACAGGGGACCTACGAGCAGTACTTC
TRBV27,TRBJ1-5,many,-,CASSSQSGGPQHF,TGTGCCAGCAGTTCGCAGTCGGGGGGGCCCCAGCATTTT
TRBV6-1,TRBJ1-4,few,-,CASVLTGTNEKLFF,TGTGCCAGCGTCTTGACAGGAACTAATGAAAAACTGTTTTTT
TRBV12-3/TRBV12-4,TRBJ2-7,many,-,CASSLGGVGEQYF,TGTGCCAGCAGTTTGGGCGGCGTGGGCGAGCAGTACTTC
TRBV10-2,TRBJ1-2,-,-,CASSWDVRYGYTF,TGCGCCAGCAGTTGGGACGTCCGCTATGGCTACACCTTC
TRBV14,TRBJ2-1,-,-,CASSQGGTLGLLYEQFF,TGTGCCAGCAGCCAAGGGGGAACTTTAGGGCTCCTCTATGAGCAGTTCTTC
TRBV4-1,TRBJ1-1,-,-,CASSHSSGGHTEAFF,TGCGCCAGCAGCCATTCCTCTGGCGGGCACACTGAAGCTTTCTTT
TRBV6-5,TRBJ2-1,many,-,CASSYSESRGDEQFF,TGTGCCAGCAGTTACTCGGAGTCCCGAGGGGATGAGCAGTTCTTC
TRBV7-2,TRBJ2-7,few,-,CASSTVVQGWEQYF,TGTGCCAGCAGCACAGTCGTTCAGGGTTGGGAGCAGTACTTC
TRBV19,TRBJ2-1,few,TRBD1,CASSDRGSYNEQFF,TGTGCCAGCTCGGACAGGGGGTCCTACAATGAGCAGTTCTTC
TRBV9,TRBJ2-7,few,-,CASGFPTLGIYEQYF,TGTGCCAGCGGATTCCCCACTCTAGGGATCTACGAGCAGTACTTC
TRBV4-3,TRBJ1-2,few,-,CASSQDSTLTNYGYTF,TGCGCCAGCAGCCAAGATAGTACCTTAACTAACTATGGCTACACCTTC
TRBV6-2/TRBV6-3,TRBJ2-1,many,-,CASRPVGDIYNEQFF,TGTGCCAGCAGGCCCGTGGGCGATATATACAATGAGCAGTTCTTC
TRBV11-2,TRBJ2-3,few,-,CASSLDWARTDTQYF,TGTGCCAGCAGCTTAGATTGGGCTCGCACAGATACGCAGTATTTT
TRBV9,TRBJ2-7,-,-,CASSSGPVSEQYF,TGTGCCAGCAGCTCCGGACCAGTCAGCGAGCAGTACTTC
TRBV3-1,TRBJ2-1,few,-,CASSHTRFRGAASYNEQFF,TGTGCCAGCAGCCATACCAGGTTCAGGGGAGCGGCCTCCTACAATGAGCAGTTCTTC
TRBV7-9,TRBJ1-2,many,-,CASSLGGGSPNYGYTF,TGTGCCAGCAGCTTAGGAGGGGGGAGCCCTAACTATGGCTACACCTTC
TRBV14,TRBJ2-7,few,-,CASSQDEGKVSYEQYF,TGTGCCAGCAGCCAAGACGAGGGGAAGGTCTCCTACGAGCAGTACTTC
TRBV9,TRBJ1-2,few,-,CASGGAAGRNYGYTF,TGTGCCAGCGGGGGGGCGGCCGGCCGAAACTATGGCTACACCTTC
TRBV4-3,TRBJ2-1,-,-,CASSPGRGYEQFF,TGCGCCAGCAGCCCAGGTCGGGGTTATGAGCAGTTCTTC
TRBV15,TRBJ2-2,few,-,CATSFSPVGLYTGELFF,TGTGCCACCAGCTTCTCCCCAGTGGGGTTATACACCGGGGAGCTGTTTTTT
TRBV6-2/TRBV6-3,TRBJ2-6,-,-,CASSYLGRANVLTF,TGTGCCAGCAGTTACCTGGGTAGGGCCAACGTCCTGACTTTC
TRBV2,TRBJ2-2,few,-,CASSHSGEDTGELFF,TGTGCCAGCTCCCATTCGGGAGAAGACACCGGGGAGCTGTTTTTT
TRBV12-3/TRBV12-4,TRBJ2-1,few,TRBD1,CASRLTGNHNEQFF,TGTGCCAGCAGGTTGACAGGGAACCACAATGAGCAGTTCTTC
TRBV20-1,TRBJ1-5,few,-,CSARRRNNQPQHF,TGCAGTGCTCGCCGACGGAACAATCAGCCCCAGCATTTT
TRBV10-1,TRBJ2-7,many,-,CASSEDPLEGSSHYEQYF,TGCGCCAGCAGTGAAGACCCCCTCGAGGGATCGTCCCACTACGAGCAGTACTTC
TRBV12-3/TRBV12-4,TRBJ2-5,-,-,CASSPLGETQYF,TGTGCCAGCAGTCCCTTGGGAGAGACCCAGTACTTC
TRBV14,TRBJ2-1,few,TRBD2,CASSQDFGLAPSYNEQFF,TGTGCCAGCAGCCAAGATTTCGGACTAGCCCCGTCCTACAATGAGCAGTTCTTC
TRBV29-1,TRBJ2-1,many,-,CSVEDPHGGNEQFF,TGCAGCGTTGAAGACCCACACGGTGGGAATGAGCAGTTCTTC
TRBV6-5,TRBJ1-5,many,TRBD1,CASNPTGGSNQPQHF,TGTGCCAGCAACCCTACAGGGGGCAGCAATCAGCCCCAGCATTTT
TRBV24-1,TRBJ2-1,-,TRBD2,CATSGGSGSEQFF,TGTGCCACCAGTGGGGGGAGCGGGAGTGAGCAGTTCTTC
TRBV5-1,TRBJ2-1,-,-,CASSFTGDNEQFF,TGCGCCAGCAGCTTTACGGGGGACAATGAGCAGTTCTTC